One sample yielded the 20 T cell receptor beta chains listed below, sequenced in a study of blood T cell repertoires in COVID-19. Libraries were prepared by immunoSEQ multiplex PCR; TCRdb keeps only in-frame clonotypes and omits some of them. The sample includes about 500,000 clones, 89% of them seen just once. The sample was peripheral blood. The origin of the receptors is a man aged 18 to 35 with COVID-19, enrolled during active disease.

The V call is TRBV6-5, the J call TRBJ1-2; 9 positions agree with TRBD1. The CDR3 consists of 14 residues. CDR1 is MNHEY and CDR2 is SVGAGI in the germline V gene. With 6 bases clipped from V and 8 bases from J, the junction kept 10 bases outside the gene matches. The CDR3 bases are TGTGCCAGCAGGCCAACCGGGACAGGGTACGGCTACACCTTC. This sequence encodes CASRPTGTGYGYTF.

The genes are TRBV18 and TRBJ1-2, with TRBD1 identical over 8 bases. The V gene's germline CDR1 is KGHSH and CDR2 LQKENI. The length of the CDR3 is 14 residues. The V and J ends lost 3 bases and 5 bases, in that order; junction bases with no gene match: 5. CDR3 DNA sequence: TGTGCCAGCTCACCGTCAGGGGGCGAATATGGCTACACCTTC. It specifies CASSPSGGEYGYTF.

A single count supports this clone. The CDR3 DNA sequence: TGTGCCACCAGCGTGACGGGGGGTGAGCAGTACTTC. Its protein product is CATSVTGGEQYF. The chain has TRBV24-1 and TRBJ2-7, with TRBD2 matching over 7 bases. Germline CDR1 KGHDR, CDR2 SFDVKD. The CDR3 runs 12 residues. J lost 7 bases, V lost 7 bases, and 6 bases had no gene match.

The genes are TRBV5-1 and TRBJ2-7; 11 bases fit TRBD2. Trimming at V came to 0 bases and at J to 0 bases, leaving 5 bases not matched to a gene. This CDR3 contains 17 residues. In germline, CDR1 is SGHRS, CDR2 YFSETQ. The CDR3 loop is CASSLELAGGSSYEQYF. The CDR3, as DNA: TGCGCCAGCAGCTTGGAATTAGCGGGAGGGAGCTCCTACGAGCAGTACTTC.

This chain connects TRBV18 to TRBJ2-2; 7 bases align to TRBD1. This CDR3 spans 15 amino acids. Unmatched junction bases numbered 4, after V lost 3 bases and J lost 3 bases. The V gene's germline CDR1 is KGHSH and CDR2 LQKENI. CDR3 sequence reads: CASSPRGIDTGELFF. CDR3 DNA: TGTGCCAGCTCACCCAGGGGGATCGACACCGGGGAGCTGTTTTTT.

The sample holds a few counts of this clone. V and J are TRBV2 and TRBJ2-1; 13 bases are shared with TRBD2. The CDR3 runs to 15 residues. Germline V gene sequence: CDR1 SNHLY, CDR2 FYNNEI. V shed 6 bases and J 8 bases; nucleotides not matched to a gene: 7. The chain's CDR3 is CASRELAGGQDEQFF. CDR3 sequence (DNA): TGTGCCAGCAGGGAACTAGCGGGGGGGCAGGATGAGCAGTTCTTC.

This sequence joins TRBV4-1 and TRBJ2-7, with D possibly being TRBD1 (6 bases). The V end was cut by 2 bases, the J end by 3 bases, with 11 bases between. Germline CDR1 is MGHRA and CDR2 is YSYEKL. The length of the CDR3 is 14 residues. CDR3: CASSQPGHLYEQYF. DNA of the CDR3: TGCGCCAGCAGCCAACCGGGACACCTCTACGAGCAGTACTTC.

The chain couples TRBV13 to TRBJ2-7; D not certain. Germline V gives CDR1 PRHDT, CDR2 FYEKMQ (reference sequence). There are 15 residues in the CDR3. The V and J ends lost 0 bases and 0 bases respectively, with 9 bases between them. The CDR3: CASSLGLSHSYEQYF. CDR3 bases: TGTGCCAGCAGCTTAGGGCTGTCACACTCCTACGAGCAGTACTTC.

The chain employs TRBV9 and TRBJ2-7; 7 bases map to TRBD1. Germline CDR1 and CDR2: SGDLS and YYNGEE. This CDR3 spans 14 amino acids. Germline trimming cut 4 bases from V and 0 bases from J; bases unmatched to any gene: 4. The CDR3 region has the DNA TGTGCCAGCAGCCGGGACAGTTACTCCTACGAGCAGTACTTC. Translation: CASSRDSYSYEQYF.

The CDR3 bases are TGTGCCAGCTCACTAACTAGCGGGGTGAACACCGGGGAGCTGTTTTTT. Its translation is CASSLTSGVNTGELFF. This rearrangement joins TRBV18 to TRBJ2-2, with TRBD2 identical over 10 bases. Unmatched junction bases numbered 3, after V lost 4 bases and J lost 1 base. The germline V gene encodes CDR1 KGHSH and CDR2 LQKENI. This CDR3 spans 16 amino acids. The full variable domain, in which reference TRBV18 and TRBJ2-2 provide the parts outside the CDR3, is NAGVMQNPRHLVRRRGQEARLRCSPMKGHSHVYWYRQLPEEGLKFMVYLQKENIIDESGMPKERFSAEFPKEGPSILRIQQVVRGDSAAYFCASSLTSGVNTGELFFGEGSRLTVL.

The chain links TRBV5-1 to TRBJ2-1; TRBD2 matches at 7 bases. CDR3 length equals 15 residues. The germline gives CDR1 SGHRS, CDR2 YFSETQ. V gave up 2 bases and J gave up 2 bases; unmatched junction bases: 4. The CDR3 region is CASSFSGLAYNEQFF. CDR3 nucleotides: TGCGCCAGCAGCTTTAGCGGGCTAGCCTACAATGAGCAGTTCTTC.

This chain's CDR3 is CANSQGSTDTQYF. The CDR3 nucleotides read TGTGCCAACTCACAGGGGAGCACAGATACGCAGTATTTT. The chain recombines TRBV12-3 or TRBV12-4 with TRBJ2-3, with TRBD1 matching over 7 bases. The CDR3 runs to 13 residues. The junction had 4 bases not matched to a gene; V was cut back by 10 bases and J by 0 bases.

This clone was picked up one time. This chain uses TRBV28 with TRBJ1-3; D is unclear. Trimming cost V 5 bases and J 0 bases, with 8 bases left between them. This CDR3 spans 14 amino acids. Per germline, CDR1 MDHEN and CDR2 SYDVKM. CDR3 in DNA: TGTGCCAGCAGTCTAGGCGGCTCTGGAAACACCATATATTTT. It translates to CASSLGGSGNTIYF.

The chain recombines TRBV10-2 with TRBJ2-1, with 8 bases lining up with TRBD1. The CDR3 length is 14 residues. Germline-derived CDR1 and CDR2 are WSHSY and SAAADI. Trimming at V came to 8 bases and at J to 5 bases, leaving 8 bases not matched to a gene. CDR3 sequence reads: CASADRGLNNEQFF. As DNA, the CDR3 is TGCGCCAGCGCCGACAGGGGCCTTAACAATGAGCAGTTCTTC.

This clone was counted between two and nine times. The V and J genes are TRBV20-1 and TRBJ1-5; a weak D match, TRBD1 (5 bases). Germline V lookup: CDR1 DFQATT, CDR2 SNEGSKA (reference sequence). The CDR3 spans 14 residues. Trimming removed 3 bases from V and 2 bases from J, with 11 bases in between. CDR3 bases: TGCAGTGCTAGTCAGGGTGGCGGCAATCAGCCCCAGCATTTT. Its translation is CSASQGGGNQPQHF.

The J gene is TRBJ2-3, the V gene TRBV5-6; 15 bases line up with TRBD2. Germline lookup yields CDR1 SGHDT and CDR2 YYEEEE. The CDR3 sequence is 16 residues long. J was trimmed by 2 bases and V by 4 bases; bases with no gene match: 2. In DNA, the CDR3 is TGTGCCAGCAGCAGGACTAGCGGGGGGGCCACAGATACGCAGTATTTT. Residues: CASSRTSGGATDTQYF. Drawing the rest from reference TRBV5-6 and TRBJ2-3, the complete variable domain is DAGVTQSPTHLIKTRGQQVTLRCSPKSGHDTVSWYQQALGQGPQFIFQYYEEEERQRGNFPDRFSGHQFPNYSSELNVNALLLGDSALYLCASSRTSGGATDTQYFGPGTRLTVL.

The chain carries TRBV5-1 and TRBJ1-1; D might be TRBD1 (5 bases). Trimming removed 1 base at V and 3 bases at J, with 13 bases between. This CDR3 is 15 amino acids long. The germline V gene has CDR1 SGHRS and CDR2 YFSETQ. The CDR3 loop is CASSLNNPGDTEAFF. CDR3 bases: TGCGCCAGCAGCTTGAATAATCCGGGGGACACTGAAGCTTTCTTT.

This chain uses TRBV7-6 with TRBJ2-5, with 7 bases aligning to TRBD1. This CDR3 has 16 residues. CDR1 is SGHVS, CDR2 FNYEAQ, per germline. V trimming: 2 bases; J trimming: 7 bases; junction bases outside the gene matches: 13. This chain's CDR3 is CASSLFLTGPDGTQYF. DNA of the CDR3: TGTGCCAGCAGCTTATTCCTGACAGGGCCCGACGGGACCCAGTACTTC.

This CDR3 reads CASSLGWSVHRRTGEETQYF. DNA for the CDR3: TGTGCCAGCAGCTTAGGGTGGTCGGTTCATCGAAGGACAGGGGAGGAGACCCAGTACTTC. The chain recombines TRBV13 with TRBJ2-5, with 9 bases fitting TRBD1. CDR1 is PRHDT and CDR2 is FYEKMQ in the germline V gene (reference sequence). The CDR3 loop spans 20 amino acids. Trimming cost V 0 bases and J 5 bases; bases outside gene matches: 19.

The chain has TRBV13 and TRBJ1-6, with D uncertain. Trimming cost V 6 bases and J 6 bases, with 9 bases left between them. Germline CDR1 PRHDT, CDR2 FYEKMQ (reference sequence). The CDR3 is made up of 13 amino acids. The CDR3 here is CASRERVNSPLHF. The CDR3 DNA reads TGTGCCAGCAGAGAACGCGTTAATTCACCCCTCCACTTT.